This TCR beta chain was identified in a study of blood T cell repertoires in COVID-19. The germline V gene has CDR1 SGHVS and CDR2 FNYEAQ. The CDR3 is 13 amino acids. V gave up 2 bases and J gave up 8 bases; unmatched junction bases: 5. Data came from immunoSEQ multiplex PCR; TCRdb stores just in-frame clones and leaves some out. The sample holds around 480,000 clones, around 90% seen once. This clone was detected once. The chain employs TRBV7-6 and TRBJ1-1; 7 bases fit TRBD1. Sequencing was done on a sample of PBMCs or T cells enriched from blood (not recorded which). This sequence was found in a woman younger than 35 who had recovered from COVID-19. The CDR3 DNA reads TGTGCCAGCAGCTTAAACCGGGACAGCGAAGCTTTCTTT. This codes for CASSLNRDSEAFF.